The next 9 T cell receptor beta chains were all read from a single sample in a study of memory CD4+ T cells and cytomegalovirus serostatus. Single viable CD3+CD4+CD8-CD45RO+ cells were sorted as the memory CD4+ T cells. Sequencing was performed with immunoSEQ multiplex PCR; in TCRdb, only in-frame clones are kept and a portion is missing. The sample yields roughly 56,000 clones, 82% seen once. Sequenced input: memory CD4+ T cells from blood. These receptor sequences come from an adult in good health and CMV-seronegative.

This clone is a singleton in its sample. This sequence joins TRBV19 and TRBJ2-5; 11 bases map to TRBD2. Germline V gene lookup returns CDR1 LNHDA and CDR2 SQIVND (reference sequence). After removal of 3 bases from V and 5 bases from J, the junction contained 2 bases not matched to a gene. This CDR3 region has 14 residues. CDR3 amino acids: CASSMTSGVETQYF. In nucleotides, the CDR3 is TGTGCCAGTAGTATGACTAGCGGGGTCGAGACCCAGTACTTC. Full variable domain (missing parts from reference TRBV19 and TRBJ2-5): DGGITQSPKYLFRKEGQNVTLSCEQNLNHDAMYWYRQDPGQGLRLIYYSQIVNDFQKGDIAEGYSVSREKKESFPLTVTSAQKNPTAFYLCASSMTSGVETQYFGPGTRLLVL.

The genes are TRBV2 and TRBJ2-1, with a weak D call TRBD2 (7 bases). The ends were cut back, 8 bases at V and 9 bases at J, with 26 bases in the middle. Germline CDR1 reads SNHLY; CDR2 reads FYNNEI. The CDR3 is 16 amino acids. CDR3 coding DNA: TGTGCCAGCTCGGAACTGGGGGGGCCCCGAAAGGGTGAGCAGTTCTTC. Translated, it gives CASSELGGPRKGEQFF.

The CDR3 DNA reads TGTGCCAGCTCACCCCCGGAACAGACCCAGTACTTC. Protein product: CASSPPEQTQYF. This chain joins TRBV18 and TRBJ2-5; D remains ambiguous. The CDR3 totals 12 residues. V lost 3 bases and J lost 6, with 8 bases in between. CDR1 and CDR2 from the germline V gene are KGHSH and LQKENI.

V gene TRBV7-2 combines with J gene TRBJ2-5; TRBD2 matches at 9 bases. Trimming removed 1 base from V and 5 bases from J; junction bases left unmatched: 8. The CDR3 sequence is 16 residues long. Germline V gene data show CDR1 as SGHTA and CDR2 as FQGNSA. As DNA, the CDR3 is TGTGCCAGCAGCTTAGGGGAGCGGGGGGCCCGGGAGACCCAGTACTTC. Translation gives CASSLGERGARETQYF.

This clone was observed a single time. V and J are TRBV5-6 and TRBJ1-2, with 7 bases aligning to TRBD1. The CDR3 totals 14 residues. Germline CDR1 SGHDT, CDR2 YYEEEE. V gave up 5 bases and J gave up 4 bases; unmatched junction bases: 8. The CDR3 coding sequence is TGTGCCAGCAGTACCCGACAGGGCGTCTATGGCTACACCTTC. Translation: CASSTRQGVYGYTF.

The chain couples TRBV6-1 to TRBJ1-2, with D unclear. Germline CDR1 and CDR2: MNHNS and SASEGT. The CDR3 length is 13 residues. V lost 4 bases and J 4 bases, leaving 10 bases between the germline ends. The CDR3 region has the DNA TGTGCCAGCAGTGGCGGCAGGTCCTATGGCTACACCTTC. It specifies CASSGGRSYGYTF.

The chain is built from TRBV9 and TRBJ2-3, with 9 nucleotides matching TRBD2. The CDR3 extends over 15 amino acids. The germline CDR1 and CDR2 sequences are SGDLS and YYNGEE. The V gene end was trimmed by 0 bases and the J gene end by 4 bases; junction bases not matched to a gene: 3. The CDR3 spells CASSVGAGGPDTQYF. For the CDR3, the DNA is TGTGCCAGCAGCGTAGGGGCGGGGGGGCCAGATACGCAGTATTTT.

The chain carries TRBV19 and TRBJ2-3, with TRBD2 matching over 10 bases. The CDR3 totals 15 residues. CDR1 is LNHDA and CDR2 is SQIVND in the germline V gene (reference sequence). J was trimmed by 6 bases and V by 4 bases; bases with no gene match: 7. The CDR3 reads CASSKGLAKMDTQYF. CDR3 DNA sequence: TGTGCCAGTAGTAAGGGACTAGCGAAGATGGATACGCAGTATTTT. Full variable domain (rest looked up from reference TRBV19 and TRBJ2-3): DGGITQSPKYLFRKEGQNVTLSCEQNLNHDAMYWYRQDPGQGLRLIYYSQIVNDFQKGDIAEGYSVSREKKESFPLTVTSAQKNPTAFYLCASSKGLAKMDTQYFGPGTRLTVL.

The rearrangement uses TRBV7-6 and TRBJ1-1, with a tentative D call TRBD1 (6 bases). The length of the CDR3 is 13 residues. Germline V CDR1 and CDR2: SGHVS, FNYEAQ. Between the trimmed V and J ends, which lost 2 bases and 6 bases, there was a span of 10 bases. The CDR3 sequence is CASSLRGASEAFF. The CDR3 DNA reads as TGTGCCAGCAGCTTAAGGGGGGCCTCTGAAGCTTTCTTT.